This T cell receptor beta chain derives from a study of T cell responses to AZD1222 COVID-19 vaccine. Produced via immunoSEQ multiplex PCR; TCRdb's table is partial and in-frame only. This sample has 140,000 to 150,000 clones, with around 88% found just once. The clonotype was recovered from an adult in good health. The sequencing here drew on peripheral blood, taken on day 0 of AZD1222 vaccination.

The CDR3 coding sequence is TGTGCCAGTACCTGGGAGCGGGGGGCCACAGATACGCAGTATTTT. This sequence encodes CASTWERGATDTQYF. The rearrangement uses TRBV19 and TRBJ2-3, with 9 bases matching TRBD2. J lost 2 bases, V lost 7 bases, and 7 bases had no gene match. The CDR3 has 15 amino acids. The germline V gene has CDR1 LNHDA and CDR2 SQIVND (reference sequence).